This T cell receptor beta chain was recorded in a study of cytomegalovirus exposure and HLA in healthy donors. Study-wide findings and caveats: Using the classifier, cytomegalovirus status was reportedly diagnosed with high specificity and sensitivity. Three CMV-associated chains proved CMV antigen-specific in vitro. Most sequenced TCRs were rare (though some public TCRs occurred in many donors).

The CDR3 covers 15 residues. From germline, CDR1 is MNHNY and CDR2 SVGAGI (reference sequence). V shed 2 bases and J shed 7 bases, with 18 bases lying between them. These donors were members of the roughly 130-subject validation cohort, a group separate from the approximately 700-subject first cohort. Clones were sequenced by immunoSEQ multiplex PCR, and TCRdb holds only the in-frame ones, with some missing. Here the sample spans roughly 70,000 clones, around 95% being singletons. As concerns this clone: Its specificity is not known.

The sequenced material came from PBMCs. V is TRBV6-6 and J is TRBJ2-7; D perhaps matches TRBD2 (6 bases). This TCR derives from a man aged 18 to 29 in good health and CMV-seronegative. The chain's CDR3 is CASSYPGTSLGEQYF. The CDR3 nucleotides read TGTGCCAGCAGTTACCCCGGGACTTCACTTGGGGAGCAGTACTTC.